The rows below give T cell receptor beta chains drawn from one sample of a study of blood T cell repertoires in COVID-19. Generated by immunoSEQ multiplex PCR, the TCRdb table keeps only in-frame clones and is missing some. The table includes a few hundred thousand clones, 88% detected once. Sequencing was performed on peripheral blood. These TCRs come from a woman between 65 and 79 years old with COVID-19, enrolled during active disease. The CDR3 runs from the conserved cysteine through the conserved F or W. Fields, in order: D gene, V gene, J gene, CDR3 protein. D genes are given only for firm matches.

TRBD1	TRBV10-3	TRBJ1-5	CAISEGETGVNQPQHF
-	TRBV12-3/TRBV12-4	TRBJ2-1	CASSSRSGNEQFF
TRBD2	TRBV7-2	TRBJ2-5	CASSLAGLATGTQYF
-	TRBV11-2	TRBJ2-2	CASKWDFNTGELFF
TRBD2	TRBV24-1	TRBJ2-7	CATSASSGSSSYEQYF
TRBD2	TRBV4-3	TRBJ2-1	CASSPLGTSAHNEQFF
TRBD1	TRBV12-5	TRBJ1-5	CASGNRDRGPNNQPQHF
-	TRBV7-2	TRBJ2-1	CASSLTRAEQFF
-	TRBV4-1	TRBJ2-7	CASSQEGGVSLEQYF
TRBD2	TRBV18	TRBJ2-1	CASSSIAGGEQFF
TRBD1	TRBV6-2/TRBV6-3	TRBJ2-6	CASSWTGGRGANVLTF
TRBD2	TRBV4-3	TRBJ2-3	CASSQDHFPGLAHRADTQYF
-	TRBV7-2	TRBJ2-5	CASSLAGLPGEETQYF
-	TRBV6-5	TRBJ1-4	CASSYSGGATNEKLFF
-	TRBV7-2	TRBJ1-6	CASSLGGKNSPLHF
-	TRBV30	TRBJ1-6	CAWRVVNSPLHF
TRBD2	TRBV30	TRBJ2-1	CARTLRTSGYNEQFF
TRBD1	TRBV6-6	TRBJ2-5	CASSYNQGAGTQYF
TRBD1	TRBV2	TRBJ1-6	CASSVTGQGGSPLHF
-	TRBV7-8	TRBJ2-1	CASSPLISSYNEQFF
TRBD1	TRBV3-1/TRBV3-2	TRBJ1-4	CASSQDLRGRGKLFF
-	TRBV19	TRBJ2-7	CASSSSQGYEQYF
TRBD1	TRBV5-1	TRBJ1-3	CASSGTGALGNTIYF
-	TRBV5-4	TRBJ1-6	CASSLGTGNSPLHF
-	TRBV4-3	TRBJ1-2	CASSQSRQSYGYTF
-	TRBV7-2	TRBJ2-7	CASSLDSSKQYF
-	TRBV6-6	TRBJ1-1	CASSYGRNTEAFF
TRBD2	TRBV2	TRBJ2-3	CASSEGLAADTQYF
TRBD1	TRBV2	TRBJ2-5	CASSGGTRDRGKTQYF
-	TRBV11-3	TRBJ2-7	CASSLGQLRYEQYF
TRBD1	TRBV27	TRBJ2-7	CASRDNRGPYEQYF
TRBD1	TRBV7-8	TRBJ2-7	CASSHRLIGTVDHHEQYF
TRBD1	TRBV2	TRBJ1-5	CASSEQGARLQPQHF
-	TRBV12-5	TRBJ2-3	CASGRGSTDTQYF
-	TRBV28	TRBJ1-5	CASSFFGRNQPQHF
-	TRBV3-1/TRBV3-2	TRBJ2-7	CASSLTSGVREQYF
-	TRBV11-2	TRBJ1-1	CASSLSSGGSVAFF
-	TRBV6-5	TRBJ2-1	CASSYSRRDEQFF
TRBD2	TRBV5-4	TRBJ2-4	CASSLWGSGSWDIQYF
TRBD1	TRBV18	TRBJ2-2	CASSPRTGADTGELFF
-	TRBV7-3	TRBJ2-3	CASRLGTDTQYF
-	TRBV5-4	TRBJ1-2	CASSWGGGYTNYGYTF
-	TRBV29-1	TRBJ1-1	CSVDSTGGGEAFF
TRBD1	TRBV2	TRBJ1-2	CASSDSQGAVGYTF
-	TRBV5-1	TRBJ2-7	CASSRTDSNYEQYF
TRBD1	TRBV5-1	TRBJ2-1	CASNQGARDEQFF
-	TRBV28	TRBJ2-3	CASSPSPRGTQYF
-	TRBV30	TRBJ2-1	CAWARDIYVDEQFF
-	TRBV6-5	TRBJ1-1	CATLRGLGSTEAFF
TRBD1	TRBV4-1	TRBJ1-1	CASSQERDRAAFF
TRBD1	TRBV25-1	TRBJ1-4	CASSEYRGPNEKLFF
-	TRBV12-3/TRBV12-4	TRBJ1-1	CASSLTGTLEAFF
-	TRBV5-3	TRBJ1-4	CARSLAEISEKLFF
-	TRBV12-3/TRBV12-4	TRBJ1-4	CASSMRLNEKLFF
-	TRBV28	TRBJ1-5	CASSLSRRHQPQHF